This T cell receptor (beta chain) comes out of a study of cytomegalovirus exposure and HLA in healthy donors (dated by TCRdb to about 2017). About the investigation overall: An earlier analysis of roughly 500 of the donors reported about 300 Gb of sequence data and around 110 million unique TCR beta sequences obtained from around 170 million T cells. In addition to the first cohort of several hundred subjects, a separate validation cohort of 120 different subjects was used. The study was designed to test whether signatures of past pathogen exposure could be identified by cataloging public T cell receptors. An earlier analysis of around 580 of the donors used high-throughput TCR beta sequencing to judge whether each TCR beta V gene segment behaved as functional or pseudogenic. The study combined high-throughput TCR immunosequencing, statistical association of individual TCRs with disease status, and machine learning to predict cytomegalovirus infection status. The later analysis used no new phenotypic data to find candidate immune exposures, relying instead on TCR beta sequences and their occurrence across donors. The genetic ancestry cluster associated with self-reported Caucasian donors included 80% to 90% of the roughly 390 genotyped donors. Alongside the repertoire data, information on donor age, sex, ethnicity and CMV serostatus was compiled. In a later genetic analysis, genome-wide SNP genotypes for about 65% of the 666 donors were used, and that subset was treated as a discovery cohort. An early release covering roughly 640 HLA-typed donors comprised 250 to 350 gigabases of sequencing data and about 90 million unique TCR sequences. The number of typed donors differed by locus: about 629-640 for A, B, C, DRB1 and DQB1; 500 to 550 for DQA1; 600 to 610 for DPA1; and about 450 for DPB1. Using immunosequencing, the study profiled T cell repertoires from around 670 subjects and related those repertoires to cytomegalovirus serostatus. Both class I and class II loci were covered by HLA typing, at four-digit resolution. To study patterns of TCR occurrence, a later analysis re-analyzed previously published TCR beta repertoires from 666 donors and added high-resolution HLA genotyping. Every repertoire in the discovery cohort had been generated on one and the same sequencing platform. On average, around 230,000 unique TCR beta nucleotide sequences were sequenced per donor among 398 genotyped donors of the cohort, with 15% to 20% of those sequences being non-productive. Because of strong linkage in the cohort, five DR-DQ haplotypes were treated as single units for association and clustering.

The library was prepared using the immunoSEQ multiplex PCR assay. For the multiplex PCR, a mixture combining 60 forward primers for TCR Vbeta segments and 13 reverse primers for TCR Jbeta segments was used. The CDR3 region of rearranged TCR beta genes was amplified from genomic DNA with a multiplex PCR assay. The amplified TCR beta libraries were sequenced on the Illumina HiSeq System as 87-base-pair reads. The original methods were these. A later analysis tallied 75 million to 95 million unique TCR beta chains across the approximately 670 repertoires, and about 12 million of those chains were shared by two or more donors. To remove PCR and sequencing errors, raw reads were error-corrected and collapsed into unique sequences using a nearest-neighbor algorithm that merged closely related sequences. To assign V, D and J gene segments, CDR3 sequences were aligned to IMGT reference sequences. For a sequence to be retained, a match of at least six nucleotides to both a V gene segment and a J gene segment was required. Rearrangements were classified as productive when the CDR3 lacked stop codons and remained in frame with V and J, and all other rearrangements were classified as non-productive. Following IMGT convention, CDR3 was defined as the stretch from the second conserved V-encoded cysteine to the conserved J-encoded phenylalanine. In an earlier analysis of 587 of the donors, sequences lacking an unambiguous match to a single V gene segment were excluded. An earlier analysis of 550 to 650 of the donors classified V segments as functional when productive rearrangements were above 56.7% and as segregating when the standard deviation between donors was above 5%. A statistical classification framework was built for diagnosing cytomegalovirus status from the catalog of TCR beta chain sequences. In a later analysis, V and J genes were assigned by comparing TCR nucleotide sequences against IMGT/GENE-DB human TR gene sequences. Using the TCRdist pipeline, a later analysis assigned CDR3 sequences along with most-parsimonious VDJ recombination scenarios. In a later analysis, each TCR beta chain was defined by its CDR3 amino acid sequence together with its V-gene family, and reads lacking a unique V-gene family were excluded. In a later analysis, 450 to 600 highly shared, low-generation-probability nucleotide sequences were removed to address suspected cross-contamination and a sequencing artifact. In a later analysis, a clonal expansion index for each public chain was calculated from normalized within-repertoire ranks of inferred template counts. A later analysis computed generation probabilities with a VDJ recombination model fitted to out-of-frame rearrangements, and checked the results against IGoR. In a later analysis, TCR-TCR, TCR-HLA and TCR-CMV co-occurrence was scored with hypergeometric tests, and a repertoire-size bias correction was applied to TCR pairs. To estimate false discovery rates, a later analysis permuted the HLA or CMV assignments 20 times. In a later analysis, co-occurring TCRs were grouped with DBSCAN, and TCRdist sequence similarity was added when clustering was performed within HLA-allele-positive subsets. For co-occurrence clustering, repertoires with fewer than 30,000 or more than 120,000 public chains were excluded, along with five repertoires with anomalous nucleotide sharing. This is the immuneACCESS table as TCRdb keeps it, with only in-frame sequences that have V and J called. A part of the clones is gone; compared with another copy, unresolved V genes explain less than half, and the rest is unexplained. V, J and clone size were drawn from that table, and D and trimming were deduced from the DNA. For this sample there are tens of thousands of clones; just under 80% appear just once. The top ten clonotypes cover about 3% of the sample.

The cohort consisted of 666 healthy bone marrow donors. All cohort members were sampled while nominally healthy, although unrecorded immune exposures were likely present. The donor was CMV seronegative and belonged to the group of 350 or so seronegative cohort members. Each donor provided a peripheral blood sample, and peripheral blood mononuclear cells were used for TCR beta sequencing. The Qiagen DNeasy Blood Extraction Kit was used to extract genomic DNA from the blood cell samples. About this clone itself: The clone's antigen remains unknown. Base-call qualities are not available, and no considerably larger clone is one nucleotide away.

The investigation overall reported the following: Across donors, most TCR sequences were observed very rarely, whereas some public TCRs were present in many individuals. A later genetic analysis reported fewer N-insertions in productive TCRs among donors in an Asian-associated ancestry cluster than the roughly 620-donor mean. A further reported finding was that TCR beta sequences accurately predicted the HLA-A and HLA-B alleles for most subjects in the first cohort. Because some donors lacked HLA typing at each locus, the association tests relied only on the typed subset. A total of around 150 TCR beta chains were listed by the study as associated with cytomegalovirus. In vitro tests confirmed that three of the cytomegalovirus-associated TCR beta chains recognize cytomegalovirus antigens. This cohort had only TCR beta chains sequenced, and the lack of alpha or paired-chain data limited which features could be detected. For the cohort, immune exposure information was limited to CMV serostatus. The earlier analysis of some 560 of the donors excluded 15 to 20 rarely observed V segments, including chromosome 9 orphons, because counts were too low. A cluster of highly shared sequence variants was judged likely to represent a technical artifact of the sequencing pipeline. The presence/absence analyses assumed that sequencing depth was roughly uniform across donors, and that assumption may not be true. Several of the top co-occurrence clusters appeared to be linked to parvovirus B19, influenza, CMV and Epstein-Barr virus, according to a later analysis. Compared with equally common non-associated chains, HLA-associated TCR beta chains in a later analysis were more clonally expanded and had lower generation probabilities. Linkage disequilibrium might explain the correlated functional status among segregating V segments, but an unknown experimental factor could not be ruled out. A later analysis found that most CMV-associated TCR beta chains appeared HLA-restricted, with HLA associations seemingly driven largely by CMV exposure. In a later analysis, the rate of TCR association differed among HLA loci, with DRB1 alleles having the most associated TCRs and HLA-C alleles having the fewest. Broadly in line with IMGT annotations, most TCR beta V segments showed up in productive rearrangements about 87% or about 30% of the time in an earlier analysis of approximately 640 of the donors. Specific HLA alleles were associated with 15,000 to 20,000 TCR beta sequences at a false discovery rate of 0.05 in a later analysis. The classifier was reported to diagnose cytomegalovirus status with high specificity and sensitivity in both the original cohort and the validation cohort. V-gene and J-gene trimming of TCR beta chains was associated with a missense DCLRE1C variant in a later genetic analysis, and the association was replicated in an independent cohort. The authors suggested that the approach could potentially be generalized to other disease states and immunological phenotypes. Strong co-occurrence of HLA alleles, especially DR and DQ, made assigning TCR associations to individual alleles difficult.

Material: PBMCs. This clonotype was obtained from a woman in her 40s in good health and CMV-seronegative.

The nucleotides are TGCGCCAGCAGCTCCGGGACAGGGGACACCGGGGAGCTGTTTTTT. This gives the protein CASSSGTGDTGELFF. The sequence is built from TRBV5-1 and TRBJ2-2, with TRBD1 matching 10 junction bases. CDR1 and CDR2, looked up from the germline V gene, are SGHRS and YFSETQ. The CDR3 runs 15 amino acids, cysteine and phenylalanine included. Only the CDR3 portion is preserved as DNA: 45 bases, with reading frame beginning at the first base. For this chain, trimming is 3 bases at the V end and 3 bases at the J end, and the number of junction bases without a gene match is 2.